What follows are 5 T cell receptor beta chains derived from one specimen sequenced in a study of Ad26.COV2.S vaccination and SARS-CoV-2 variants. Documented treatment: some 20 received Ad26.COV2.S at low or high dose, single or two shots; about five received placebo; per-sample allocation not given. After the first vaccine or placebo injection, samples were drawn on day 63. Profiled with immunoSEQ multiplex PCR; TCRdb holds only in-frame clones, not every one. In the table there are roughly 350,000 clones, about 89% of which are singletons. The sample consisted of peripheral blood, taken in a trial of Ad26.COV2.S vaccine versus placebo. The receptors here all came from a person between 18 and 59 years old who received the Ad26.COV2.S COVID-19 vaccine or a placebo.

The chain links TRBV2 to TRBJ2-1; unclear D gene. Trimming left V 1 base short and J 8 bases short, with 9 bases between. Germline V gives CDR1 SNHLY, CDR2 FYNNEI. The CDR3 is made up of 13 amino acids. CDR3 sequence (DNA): TGTGCCAGCAGTGAAGACCAGATCCATGAGCAGTTCTTC. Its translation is CASSEDQIHEQFF.

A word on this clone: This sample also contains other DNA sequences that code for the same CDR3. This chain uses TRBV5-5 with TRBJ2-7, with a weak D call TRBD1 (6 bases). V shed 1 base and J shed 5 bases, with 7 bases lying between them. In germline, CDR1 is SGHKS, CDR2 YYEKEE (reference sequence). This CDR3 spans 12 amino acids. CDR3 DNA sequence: TGTGCCAGCAGCTTGACAGGGCACGAGCAGTACTTC. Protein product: CASSLTGHEQYF.

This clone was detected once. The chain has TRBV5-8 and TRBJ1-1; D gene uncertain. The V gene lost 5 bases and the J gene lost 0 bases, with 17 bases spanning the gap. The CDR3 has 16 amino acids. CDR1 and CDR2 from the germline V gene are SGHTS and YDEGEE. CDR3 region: CASRRRHNDLNTEAFF. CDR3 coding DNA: TGTGCCAGCAGGAGGAGACACAATGACCTGAACACTGAAGCTTTCTTT.

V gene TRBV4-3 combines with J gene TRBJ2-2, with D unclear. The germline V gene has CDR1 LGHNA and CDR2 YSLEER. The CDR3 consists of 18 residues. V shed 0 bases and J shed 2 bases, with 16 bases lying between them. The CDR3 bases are TGCGCCAGCAGCCAAGATCAGCCCTTTGGGGTCAACACCGGGGAGCTGTTTTTT. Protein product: CASSQDQPFGVNTGELFF.

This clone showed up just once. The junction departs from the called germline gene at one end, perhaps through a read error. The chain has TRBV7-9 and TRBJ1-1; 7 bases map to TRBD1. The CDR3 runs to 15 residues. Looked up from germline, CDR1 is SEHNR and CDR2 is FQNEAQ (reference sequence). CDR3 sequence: CASSLVTGARAEAFF. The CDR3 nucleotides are TGTGCCAGCAGTTTAGTTACAGGGGCAAGGGCTGAAGCTTTCTTT.